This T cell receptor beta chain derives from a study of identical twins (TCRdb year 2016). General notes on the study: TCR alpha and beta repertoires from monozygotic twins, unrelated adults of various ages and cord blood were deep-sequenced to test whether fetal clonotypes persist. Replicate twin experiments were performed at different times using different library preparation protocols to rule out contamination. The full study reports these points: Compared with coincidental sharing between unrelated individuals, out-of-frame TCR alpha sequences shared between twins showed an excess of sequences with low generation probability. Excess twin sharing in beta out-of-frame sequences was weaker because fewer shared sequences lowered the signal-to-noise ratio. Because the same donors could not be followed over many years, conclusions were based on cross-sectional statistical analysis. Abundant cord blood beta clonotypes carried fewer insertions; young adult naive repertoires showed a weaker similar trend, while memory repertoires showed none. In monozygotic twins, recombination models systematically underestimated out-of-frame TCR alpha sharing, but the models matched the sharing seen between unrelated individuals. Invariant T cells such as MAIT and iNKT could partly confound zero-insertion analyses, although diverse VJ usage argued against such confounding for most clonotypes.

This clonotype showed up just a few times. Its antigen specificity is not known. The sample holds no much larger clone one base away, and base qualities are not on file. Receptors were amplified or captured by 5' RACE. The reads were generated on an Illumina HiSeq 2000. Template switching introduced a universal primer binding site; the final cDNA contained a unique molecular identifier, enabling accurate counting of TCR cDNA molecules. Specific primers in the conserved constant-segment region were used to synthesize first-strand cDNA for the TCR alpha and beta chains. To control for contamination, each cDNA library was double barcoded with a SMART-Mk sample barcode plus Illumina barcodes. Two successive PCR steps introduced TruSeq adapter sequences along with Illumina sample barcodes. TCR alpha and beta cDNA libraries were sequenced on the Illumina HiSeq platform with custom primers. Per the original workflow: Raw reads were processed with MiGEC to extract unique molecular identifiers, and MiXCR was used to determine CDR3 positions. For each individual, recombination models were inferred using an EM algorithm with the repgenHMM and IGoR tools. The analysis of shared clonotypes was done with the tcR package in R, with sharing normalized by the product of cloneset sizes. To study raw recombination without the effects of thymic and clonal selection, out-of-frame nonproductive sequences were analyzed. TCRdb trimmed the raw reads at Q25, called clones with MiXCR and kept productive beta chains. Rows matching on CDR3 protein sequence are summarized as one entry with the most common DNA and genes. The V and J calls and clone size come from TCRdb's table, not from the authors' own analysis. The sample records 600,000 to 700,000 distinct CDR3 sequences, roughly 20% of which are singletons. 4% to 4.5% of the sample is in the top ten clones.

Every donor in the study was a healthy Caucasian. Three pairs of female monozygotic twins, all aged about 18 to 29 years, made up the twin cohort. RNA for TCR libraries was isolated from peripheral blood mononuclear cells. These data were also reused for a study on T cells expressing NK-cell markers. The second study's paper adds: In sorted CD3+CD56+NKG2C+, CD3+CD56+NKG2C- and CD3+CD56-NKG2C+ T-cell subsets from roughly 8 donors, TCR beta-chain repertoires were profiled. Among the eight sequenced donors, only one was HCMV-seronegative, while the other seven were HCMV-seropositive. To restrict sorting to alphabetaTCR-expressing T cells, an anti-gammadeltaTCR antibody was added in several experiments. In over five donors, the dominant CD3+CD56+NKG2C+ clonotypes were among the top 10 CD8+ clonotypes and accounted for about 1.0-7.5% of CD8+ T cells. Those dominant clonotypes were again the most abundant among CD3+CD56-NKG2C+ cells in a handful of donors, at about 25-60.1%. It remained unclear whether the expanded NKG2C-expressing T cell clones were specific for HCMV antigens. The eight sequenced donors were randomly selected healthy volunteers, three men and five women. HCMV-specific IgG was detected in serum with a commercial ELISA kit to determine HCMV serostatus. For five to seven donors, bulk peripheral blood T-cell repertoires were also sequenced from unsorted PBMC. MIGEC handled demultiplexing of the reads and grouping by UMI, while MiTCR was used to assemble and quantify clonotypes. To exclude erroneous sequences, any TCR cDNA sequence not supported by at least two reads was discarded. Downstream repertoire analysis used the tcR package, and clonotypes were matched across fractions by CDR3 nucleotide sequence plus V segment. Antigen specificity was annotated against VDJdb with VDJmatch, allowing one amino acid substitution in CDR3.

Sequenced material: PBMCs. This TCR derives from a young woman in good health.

The DNA sequence reads TGTGCCAGCAGCTTAGTTATGGACGGTGAGCAGTTCTTC. Its product reads: CASSLVMDGEQFF. The rearranged chain carries TRBV7-2 and TRBJ2-1, with an unclear D gene assignment. Cut back by 1 base and 9 bases, the V and J ends lie 10 bases apart. The germline V gene yields SGHTA for CDR1 and FQGNSA for CDR2. From cysteine to phenylalanine, the CDR3 is 13 amino acids long. Of the read, only the CDR3 DNA is kept; its 39 bases are in frame from base 1.